This T cell receptor (beta chain) was sequenced during a study of blood T cell repertoires in COVID-19 (dated by TCRdb to 2020 to 2021). With regard to the full study: Collaborator samples came from the United States, Italy and Spain and covered acute and convalescent phases of COVID-19. The prospective study material was composed of cDNA or gDNA derived from T cells, B-cell-depleted T cells, or PBMCs. Subjects who had been exposed to COVID-19, were actively infected with it, or had recovered from it provided the deeply sampled blood TCRbeta repertoires that made up the dataset. The repertoires were released in a freely available public database intended as a resource for research on the immune response to SARS-CoV-2. The samples were drawn from two sources: the first 160 participants of the ongoing ImmuneRACE study, and over 950 subjects contributed by 6 global collaborators. A de-identified subject ID, COVID-19 status, age in years and sex were almost always included in the sample metadata. Where HLA class I and class II types were available, the types were taken from metadata supplied by the sample provider, not from assay-based typing.

Paper-wide results and their limitations: The quantity of clinical and demographic metadata differed by source and by participant and was supplied without curation.

The immunoSEQ Assay, a bias-controlled multiplex PCR, was used to amplify TCRbeta CDR3 regions from genomic DNA. The study's processing was this. The number of nucleated cells in each sample was estimated by amplification of reference gene primers within the assay. To quantify the absolute abundance of each unique TCRbeta CDR3 rearrangement, sequence reads were collapsed and filtered. Productive Simpson clonality was computed per sample as the square root of Simpson's diversity index over productive rearrangements. In its TCRdb copy, this immuneACCESS table keeps in-frame sequences only and misses some clones. Where compared with another copy, unresolved V genes explain less than half of these, and the others have no known cause. That table is the source of V, J and clone size, and D and trimming were worked out from the DNA. Within this sample are under 45,000 clones, with 60% to 85% of them counted one time only. The top ten hold roughly 2% of the sample.

From the germline V gene, CDR1 is KGHSH and CDR2 is LQKENI. For this chain, trimming is 0 bases at the V end and 4 bases at the J end, and the number of junction bases without a gene match is 5. The CDR3 runs 16 residues from the cysteine to the phenylalanine. Solely the CDR3 DNA is kept, with 48 bases framed from the first base. With respect to this clone: Its antigen is unknown. Base qualities are not provided; no much larger clone lies one nucleotide away.

Each collaborating institution followed its own protocols to collect whole blood in K2EDTA tubes. For TCRbeta analysis, collaborator samples were shipped as frozen whole blood, as isolated PBMCs, or as DNA extracted from either sample type. This sequence uses TRBV18 and TRBJ2-7; TRBD1 agrees with 11 junctional bases. Sequencing was carried out using peripheral blood. The receptor was derived from a man aged 55 to 69 with active COVID-19. The CDR3 protein sequence reads: CASSPPTGTGGYEQYF. The DNA sequence is as follows: TGTGCCAGCTCACCACCCACCGGGACAGGGGGGTACGAGCAGTACTTC.